This T cell receptor (beta chain) was observed in a study of T cells in Graves' hyperthyroidism and ophthalmopathy. Study-wide results and caveats: The model forecast ophthalmopathy, anticipating it by a median about 6.5 months before onset.

Orbital computed tomography, thyroid ultrasound, serum thyroxine and TRAb, and clinical symptoms together informed the diagnoses. Amplified regions were TCR beta CDR3 sequences from RNA transcripts. HTBI primers were the set used in a first-round RT-PCR of the TCR CDR3. TCRdb processed the multiplex PCR reads anew with MiXCR; each CDR3 protein has one entry. In the table there are about 570,000 distinct CDR3 sequences, around 15% of which are singletons. The table lists this clonotype with a few counts. The antigen remains undetermined. The source is a woman in her thirties or forties with Graves' hyperthyroidism. Material for sequencing was blood.

Written as DNA, the CDR3 is TGTGCCAGCTTGGGACAGGCCACTAGCACAGATACGCAGTATTTT. Amino acid sequence: CASLGQATSTDTQYF. The chain recombines TRBV10-3 with TRBJ2-3; 8 positions agree with TRBD1. Trimming cost V 10 bases and J 0 bases; bases outside gene matches: 9. CDR3 length equals 15 residues. Germline V lookup: CDR1 ENHRY, CDR2 SYGVKD.